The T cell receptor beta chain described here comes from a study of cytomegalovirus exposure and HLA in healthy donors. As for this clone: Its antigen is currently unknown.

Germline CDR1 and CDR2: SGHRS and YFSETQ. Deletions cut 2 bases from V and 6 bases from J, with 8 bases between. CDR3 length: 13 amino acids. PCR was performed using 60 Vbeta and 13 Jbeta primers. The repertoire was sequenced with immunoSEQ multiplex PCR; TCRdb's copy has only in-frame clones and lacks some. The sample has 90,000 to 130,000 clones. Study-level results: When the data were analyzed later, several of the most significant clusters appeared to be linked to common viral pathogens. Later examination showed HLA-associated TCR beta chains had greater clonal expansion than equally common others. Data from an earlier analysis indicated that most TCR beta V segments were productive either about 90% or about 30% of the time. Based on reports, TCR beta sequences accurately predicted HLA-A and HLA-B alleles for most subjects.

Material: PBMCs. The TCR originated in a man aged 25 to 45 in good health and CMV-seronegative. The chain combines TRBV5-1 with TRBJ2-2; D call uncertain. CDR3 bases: TGCGCCAGCAGCTTTACAGTGGCCGGGGAGCTGTTTTTT. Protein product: CASSFTVAGELFF.